This T cell receptor beta chain is drawn from a study of CD8+ T cells in alopecia areata. Study at large: Those treated were given oral tofacitinib at 5 to 10 mg twice daily. Tofacitinib continued for 6 to 18 months and was then withheld for 6 months. General study findings and limits: When scalp samples are sequenced, resident alphabeta T cells of normal skin are also captured.

RNA, once extracted, was reverse transcribed into cDNA for use as the sequencing template. Assay used: immunoSEQ multiplex PCR; TCRdb lists only in-frame clones, some missing. The table includes about 250,000 clones, about 68% detected once. This clone was recorded once. Its antigen remains unidentified. V lost 8 bases to trimming and J lost 4 bases, with 11 bases between them. Germline lookup yields CDR1 MNHEY and CDR2 SVGAGI. The CDR3 runs 12 residues. Separation by sorting yielded CD4+ and CD8+ T cells from PBMCs. The receptor's source is a human donor with alopecia areata. The source material was CD4+ T cells sorted from blood, sampled at week 0. The chain uses TRBV6-5 and TRBJ2-5; TRBD2 is a possible D gene (6 bases). The CDR3 sequence is CASGGLGETQYF. The CDR3 nucleotides are TGTGCCAGCGGGGGGTTAGGAGAGACCCAGTACTTC.